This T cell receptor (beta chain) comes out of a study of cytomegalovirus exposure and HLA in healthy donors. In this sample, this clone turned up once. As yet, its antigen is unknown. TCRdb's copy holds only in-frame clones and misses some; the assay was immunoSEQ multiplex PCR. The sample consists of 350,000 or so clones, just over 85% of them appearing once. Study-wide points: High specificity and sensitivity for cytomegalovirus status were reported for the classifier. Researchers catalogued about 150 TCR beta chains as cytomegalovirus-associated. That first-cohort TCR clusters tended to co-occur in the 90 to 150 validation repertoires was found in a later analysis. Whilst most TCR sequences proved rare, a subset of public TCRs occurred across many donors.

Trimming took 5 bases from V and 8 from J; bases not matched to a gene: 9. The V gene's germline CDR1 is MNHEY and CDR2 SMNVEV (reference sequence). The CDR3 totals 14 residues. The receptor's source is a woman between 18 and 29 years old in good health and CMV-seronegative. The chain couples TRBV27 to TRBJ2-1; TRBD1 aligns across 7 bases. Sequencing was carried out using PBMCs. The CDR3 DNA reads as TGTGCCAGCAGTCCGAAGACAGGGTGGGATGAGCAGTTCTTC. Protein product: CASSPKTGWDEQFF.